One T cell receptor beta chain is described in this entry. There is no known antigen for this receptor. No base-level quality is on record; no much larger clone is a single base apart. The data stem from a study of cytomegalovirus exposure and HLA in healthy donors (TCRdb year 2017). Broadly, across the study: An earlier analysis of several hundred of the donors reported roughly 300 Gb of sequence data and roughly 120 million unique TCR beta sequences obtained from 180 million or so T cells. High-throughput TCR immunosequencing, statistical association of individual TCRs with disease status, and machine learning were combined to predict cytomegalovirus infection status. A later analysis re-analyzed previously published TCR beta repertoires from 660 or so donors and added high-resolution HLA genotyping to study TCR occurrence patterns. In addition to the first cohort of 666 subjects, a separate validation cohort of some 120 different subjects was used. Rather than drawing on any new phenotypic data, the later analysis identified candidate immune exposures from TCR beta sequences and the way those sequences occurred across donors. The study aimed to test whether signatures of past pathogen exposure could be identified by cataloging public T cell receptors. In an earlier analysis of 587 of the donors, high-throughput TCR beta sequencing was used to judge whether each TCR beta V gene segment behaved as functional or pseudogenic. Around 320 gigabases of sequencing data and some 85 million unique TCR sequences were included in an early release covering several hundred HLA-typed donors. Every repertoire in the discovery cohort had been generated on one and the same sequencing platform. A later genetic analysis used genome-wide SNP genotypes for 398 of the 666 donors, treating that subset as a discovery cohort. Of the roughly 400 genotyped donors, approximately 83% fell in the genetic ancestry cluster associated with self-reported Caucasian donors. Among around 400 genotyped donors of the cohort, an average of roughly 230,000 unique TCR beta nucleotide sequences was sequenced per donor, of which about 18% were non-productive. Donor age, sex, ethnicity and CMV serostatus were compiled alongside the repertoire data. Several DR-DQ haplotypes were treated as single units for association and clustering because of strong linkage in the cohort. Typing coverage differed by locus: A, B, C, DRB1 and DQB1 were typed in about 629-640 donors, DQA1 in about 510, DPA1 in around 580, and DPB1 in around 490. The study profiled the T cell repertoires of about 720 subjects by immunosequencing and related them to cytomegalovirus serostatus. HLA typing included class I and class II loci at four-digit resolution. General study outcomes and caveats: In a later genetic analysis, a missense DCLRE1C variant was associated with V-gene and J-gene trimming of TCR beta chains, and the association was replicated in an independent cohort. The study listed 150 to 200 TCR beta chains as associated with cytomegalovirus. While some public TCRs were present in many individuals, most TCR sequences turned up only very rarely across donors. A later genetic analysis reported fewer N-insertions in productive TCRs among donors in an Asian-associated ancestry cluster than the roughly 640-donor mean. In vitro tests confirmed that a few of the cytomegalovirus-associated TCR beta chains recognize cytomegalovirus antigens. An earlier analysis of approximately 570 of the donors showed that most TCR beta V segments appeared in productive rearrangements either about 87% or about 30% of the time, which broadly matched IMGT annotations. In a later analysis, HLA-associated TCR beta chains showed more clonal expansion and lower generation probabilities than non-associated chains that were equally common. A group of highly shared sequence variants was considered likely to be a technical artifact of the sequencing pipeline. The classifier was reported to diagnose cytomegalovirus status with high specificity and sensitivity in both the original cohort and the validation cohort. According to a later analysis, most CMV-associated TCR beta chains appeared to be HLA-restricted, and the HLA associations seemed to be driven largely by CMV exposure. In a later analysis, 16,951 TCR beta sequences were associated with specific HLA alleles at a false discovery rate of 0.05. Because HLA typing was missing for some donors at each locus, association tests included only the typed subset. The authors suggested that the approach could potentially be generalized to other disease states and immunological phenotypes. When HLA alleles, especially DR and DQ, strongly co-occurred, TCR associations were difficult to assign to individual alleles. In this cohort, only TCR beta chains were sequenced, and detectable features were limited by the absence of alpha or paired-chain data. Presence/absence analyses assumed roughly uniform sequencing depth across donors, an assumption that may not hold. Several of the top co-occurrence clusters appeared to be linked to parvovirus B19, influenza, CMV and Epstein-Barr virus, according to a later analysis. A later analysis found that TCR association rates varied across HLA loci, with DRB1 alleles showing the most associated TCRs and HLA-C alleles the fewest. Approximately 16 rarely observed V segments, including chromosome 9 orphons, were excluded from the earlier analysis of about 600 of the donors because counts were too low. For the cohort, immune exposure information was limited to CMV serostatus. Some IMGT-functional V segments, including TRBV6-2 and TRBV6-3, could not be told apart with the 87-base-pair reads, so those segments were excluded. Correlated functional status among segregating V segments might be attributable to linkage disequilibrium, but an unknown experimental factor could not be ruled out. A further reported finding was that TCR beta sequences accurately predicted the HLA-A and HLA-B alleles for most subjects in the first cohort.

Libraries came from the immunoSEQ multiplex PCR assay. For the multiplex PCR, a mixture combining 60 forward primers for TCR Vbeta segments and 13 reverse primers for TCR Jbeta segments was used. A multiplex PCR assay on genomic DNA amplified the CDR3 region of rearranged TCR beta genes. Amplified TCR beta libraries were sequenced as 87-base-pair reads on the Illumina HiSeq System. In the original analysis: A later analysis tallied around 87 million unique TCR beta chains across the 700 or so repertoires, and some 12 million of those chains were shared by two or more donors. Raw reads were error-corrected and collapsed into unique sequences with a nearest-neighbor algorithm that merged closely related sequences to remove PCR and sequencing errors. Alignment of CDR3 sequences to IMGT reference sequences was used to assign V, D and J gene segments. For a sequence to be retained, a match of at least six nucleotides to both a V gene segment and a J gene segment was required. Rearrangements were called productive when the CDR3 lacked stop codons and stayed in frame with V and J; all others were non-productive. CDR3 was defined according to IMGT convention as the region running from the second conserved V-encoded cysteine to the conserved J-encoded phenylalanine. In an earlier analysis of roughly 610 of the donors, sequences lacking an unambiguous match to a single V gene segment were excluded. An earlier analysis of about 600 of the donors called V segments functional above 56.7% productive rearrangements and segregating when the between-donor standard deviation exceeded 5%. A statistical classification framework was built for diagnosing cytomegalovirus status from the catalog of TCR beta chain sequences. V and J gene assignment, in a later analysis, came from comparing TCR nucleotide sequences with IMGT/GENE-DB human TR gene sequences. In a later analysis, CDR3 sequences and most-parsimonious VDJ recombination scenarios were assigned using the TCRdist pipeline. A later analysis defined each TCR beta chain by its CDR3 amino acid sequence plus V-gene family, and excluded reads lacking a unique V-gene family. In a later analysis, 450 to 600 highly shared, low-generation-probability nucleotide sequences were removed to address suspected cross-contamination and a sequencing artifact. A later analysis calculated a clonal expansion index for each public chain from normalized within-repertoire ranks of inferred template counts. In a later analysis, generation probabilities were computed with a VDJ recombination model fitted to out-of-frame rearrangements, and the resulting probabilities were checked against IGoR. In a later analysis, hypergeometric tests were used to score TCR-TCR, TCR-HLA and TCR-CMV co-occurrence, with a repertoire-size bias correction applied to TCR pairs. False discovery rates were estimated in a later analysis by permuting HLA or CMV assignments 20 times. A later analysis grouped co-occurring TCRs with DBSCAN, adding TCRdist sequence similarity when clustering within HLA-allele-positive subsets. Repertoires with fewer than 30,000 or more than 120,000 public chains were left out of co-occurrence clustering, as were four to six repertoires with anomalous nucleotide sharing. TCRdb stores this immuneACCESS table with in-frame sequences only. Part of the clones is absent; in the studies checked, under half of the shortfall reflects unresolved V genes, and no reason is known for the rest. The V and J calls and clone size are taken from that table; D and trimming were inferred from the DNA. The table for this sample lists about 180,000 clones; around 80% of them were counted only once. The top ten hold 0.69% of the sample.

The CDR3 sequence holds 14 residues, the cysteine and phenylalanine included. CDR3 DNA only is kept here, 42 bases in frame from base 1. For this chain, trimming is 4 bases at the V end and 4 bases at the J end, and the number of junction bases without a gene match is 6. Looking up the germline V gene yields CDR1 MNHNS and CDR2 SASEGT. In total, roughly 710 healthy bone marrow donors made up the cohort. All cohort members were sampled while nominally healthy, although unrecorded immune exposures were likely present. The donor was CMV seronegative and belonged to the group of around 350 seronegative cohort members. Each donor provided a peripheral blood sample, and peripheral blood mononuclear cells were used for TCR beta sequencing. Genomic DNA was extracted from the blood cell samples with the Qiagen DNeasy Blood Extraction Kit.

This sequence was found in a middle-aged woman in good health and CMV-seronegative. The sequence is built from TRBV6-1 and TRBJ1-1, with TRBD1 identical over 7 junction bases. Specimen: PBMCs. Here is the DNA: TGTGCCAGCAGTGCGTCAGGGGGAAGCACTGAAGCTTTCTTT. Its protein is CASSASGGSTEAFF.